Below are 31 T cell receptor beta chains sequenced from a single sample in a study of breast tumors, draining lymph nodes, adjacent tissues. A single record per CDR3 protein comes from TCRdb applying MiXCR to the multiplex PCR reads. The table has some 170,000 distinct CDR3 sequences, 30% to 35% seen once; the top ten hold 3% to 4%. Samples came from axillary lymph nodes draining the breast cancer. Sequencing was done on a sample of axillary lymph node tissue. Source of these receptors: a female donor with breast cancer. Some clones in this sample may be carry-over from other donors' samples.

This clonotype showed up many times. V gene TRBV11-3 combines with J gene TRBJ2-7; the D gene is possibly TRBD2 (6 bases). The CDR3 is 14 amino acids. CDR1 is SGHNT, CDR2 YENEEA, per germline. Trimming shortened V by 3 bases and J by 5 bases, and 14 bases separated the two germline ends. The CDR3 here is CASSLEEGNNEQYF. CDR3 sequence (DNA): TGTGCCAGCAGCTTGGAGGAGGGGAACAACGAGCAGTACTTC.

The table lists this clonotype with a few counts. A much larger clone lies a single base off, so this may be a read error. The chain joins TRBV5-6 to TRBJ1-2, with a tentative D call TRBD1 (6 bases). The length of the CDR3 is 16 residues. Germline CDR1 reads SGHDT; CDR2 reads YYEEEE. V lost 5 bases and J lost 3, with 20 bases in between. The CDR3 loop is CASRNRDTQRDYGYTF. As DNA, the CDR3 is TGTGCCAGCAGAAATAGGGACACCCAAAGGGACTATGGCTACACCTTC.

As to this clonotype: Given a much more abundant clone one base away, this may be a read error. The chain combines TRBV5-5 with TRBJ2-5; no firm D call. The CDR3 spans 14 residues. CDR1 and CDR2 from the germline V gene are SGHKS and YYEKEE (reference sequence). The CDR3 reads CASSLFRSQETRYF. Here the CDR3 DNA reads TGTGCCAGCAGCTTATTCAGATCCCAAGAGACCCGGTACTTC.

This clonotype was seen ten or more times. The rearrangement uses TRBV24-1 and TRBJ2-7, with D possibly called TRBD1 or TRBD2 (6 bases each). This CDR3 region has 13 residues. Trimming pared 5 bases from V and 5 bases from J, leaving 12 bases between. The germline gives CDR1 KGHDR, CDR2 SFDVKD. The DNA for the CDR3 is TGTGCCACCAGTGCCGGGGGCCTCCACGAGCAGTACTTC. Amino acids: CATSAGGLHEQYF.

On this clonotype: Sequence at one end of the junction differs from germline and may be a read error. The rearrangement links TRBV7-9 to TRBJ2-2, with TRBD1 matching over 8 bases. Germline-derived CDR1 and CDR2 are SEHNR and FQNEAQ (reference sequence). This CDR3 contains 16 residues. CDR3 in amino acids: CASSLLTGADTGVLFF. The CDR3, as DNA: TGTGCCAGCAGCCTATTGACAGGGGCGGACACCGGGGTGCTGTTTTTT. Using reference TRBV7-9 and TRBJ2-2 for the parts outside the CDR3, the full variable domain is DTGVSQNPRHKITKRGQNVTFRCDPISEHNRLYWYRQTLGQGPEFLTYFQNEAQLEKSRLLSDRFSAERPKGSFSTLEIQRTEQGDSAMYLCASSLLTGADTGVLFFGEGSRLTVL.

The V and J genes are TRBV6-6 and TRBJ2-6, with 11 nucleotides matching TRBD1. J was trimmed by 2 bases and V by 5 bases; bases with no gene match: 5. Germline V gene data show CDR1 as MNHNY and CDR2 as SVGAGI (reference sequence). CDR3 length: 17 residues. As DNA, the CDR3 is TGTGCCAGCAGTCACAGGGGACAGGGGGCTGGGGCCAACGTCCTGACTTTC. Protein: CASSHRGQGAGANVLTF.

The J gene is TRBJ2-3, the V gene TRBV15; tentatively, D is TRBD2 (5 bases). Trimming stripped 5 bases from V and 8 bases from J, with 23 bases between. CDR1 is LNHNV and CDR2 is YYDKDF in the germline V gene (reference sequence). This CDR3 spans 16 amino acids. DNA of the CDR3: TGTGCCACCAGCGGACCCCCACTAGACGTCGCAGGTACGCAGTATTTT. Residues: CATSGPPLDVAGTQYF.

The sample holds many counts of this clonotype. V and J are TRBV5-1 and TRBJ2-5, with a weak D call TRBD2 (5 bases). Trimming removed 1 base at V and 4 bases at J, with 14 bases between. Germline CDR1 and CDR2: SGHRS and YFSETQ. CDR3 length equals 15 residues. CDR3 DNA: TGCGCCAGCAGCTTGAAAGAGCCGAGGGCAGAGACCCAGTACTTC. Its protein product is CASSLKEPRAETQYF. Full variable domain (outside the CDR3, taken from reference TRBV5-1 and TRBJ2-5): KAGVTQTPRYLIKTRGQQVTLSCSPISGHRSVSWYQQTPGQGLQFLFEYFSETQRNKGNFPGRFSGRQFSNSRSEMNVSTLELGDSALYLCASSLKEPRAETQYFGPGTRLLVL.

The J gene is TRBJ2-2, the V gene TRBV20-1; 13 bases line up with TRBD2. CDR1 and CDR2 from the germline V gene are DFQATT and SNEGSKA (reference sequence). CDR3 length: 20 amino acids. The trim removed 0 bases at V and 2 bases at J, leaving 12 bases unmatched. The CDR3 is CSARDTSGTSGGANTGELFF. The CDR3 DNA is TGCAGTGCTAGAGATACATCAGGAACTAGCGGGGGGGCTAACACCGGGGAGCTGTTTTTT.

About this clonotype itself: Since a much larger clone is just one base distant, this may be a read error. The gene calls are TRBV27 and TRBJ2-1; D unresolved. The length of the CDR3 is 15 residues. Germline V CDR1 and CDR2: MNHEY, SMNVEV (reference sequence). Trimming removed 2 bases at V and 2 bases at J, with 10 bases between. Here the CDR3 DNA reads TGTGCCAGCAGTTTACTTGCGGTCCCCTACAATGAGCAGTTCTTC. Amino acid sequence: CASSLLAVPYNEQFF.

This clonotype appeared many times. The chain uses TRBV19 and TRBJ1-4; D gene ambiguous. CDR3 length: 14 residues. Per the germline V gene, CDR1 is LNHDA and CDR2 is SQIVND (reference sequence). V gave up 9 bases and J gave up 3 bases, with 14 bases separating them. CDR3 in amino acids: CASHGRGPNEKLFF. The CDR3 nucleotides read TGTGCCAGCCATGGGCGAGGACCTAATGAAAAACTGTTTTTT.

The sample holds one count of this clonotype. The chain has TRBV5-4 and TRBJ2-5; 7 nucleotides line up with TRBD1. The CDR3 consists of 14 residues. Germline CDR1 is SGHNT and CDR2 is YYREEE (reference sequence). V lost 0 bases, J lost 11 bases, and 10 bases stayed unmatched. CDR3 loop: CASSLGQGKNTQYF. DNA of the CDR3: TGTGCCAGCAGCTTGGGACAGGGCAAAAACACTCAGTACTTC.

This clonotype was seen only once. The CDR3 DNA is TGTGCCAGCAGCACAGCGGGCAATGAGCAGTTCTTC. Residues: CASSTAGNEQFF. The V call is TRBV5-6, the J call TRBJ2-1; weak D call: TRBD2 (6 bases). This CDR3 has 12 amino acids. V was clipped by 4 bases and J by 6 bases, with 8 bases between them. The germline V gene encodes CDR1 SGHDT and CDR2 YYEEEE. The complete variable domain, with remaining parts taken from reference TRBV5-6 and TRBJ2-1, reads DAGVTQSPTHLIKTRGQQVTLRCSPKSGHDTVSWYQQALGQGPQFIFQYYEEEERQRGNFPDRFSGHQFPNYSSELNVNALLLGDSALYLCASSTAGNEQFFGPGTRLTVL.

This clonotype was seen repeatedly, ten times or more. V is TRBV9 and J is TRBJ1-3, with D uncertain. This CDR3 is built from 17 residues. The V gene lost 0 bases and the J gene lost 0 bases, with 13 bases spanning the gap. The germline V gene encodes CDR1 SGDLS and CDR2 YYNGEE. The CDR3 DNA sequence: TGTGCCAGCAGCGTAGTTGGCGGACCCATCTCTGGAAACACCATATATTTT. This sequence encodes CASSVVGGPISGNTIYF.

This clonotype has ten or more counts. Likely a read error: the CDR3 ends without its conserved phenylalanine or tryptophan. The J gene is TRBJ1-6, the V gene TRBV24-1; 7 positions match TRBD1. Germline V gives CDR1 KGHDR, CDR2 SFDVKD. V lost 5 bases and J lost 7; bases outside the gene matches: 4. The CDR3 consists of 14 residues. The CDR3 loop reads CATSGDSKNSPLHS. In nucleotides, the CDR3 is TGTGCCACCAGTGGGGACAGTAAAAATTCACCCCTCCACTCT.

In this sample, this clonotype turned up many times. The rearrangement joins TRBV14 to TRBJ2-5, with 10 bases fitting TRBD2. The germline V gene has CDR1 SGHDN and CDR2 FVKESK. Trimming removed 1 base from V and 7 bases from J; junction bases left unmatched: 6. The CDR3 is 15 residues long. The CDR3 is CASSQGASGGMTQYF. The CDR3 DNA reads as TGTGCCAGCAGCCAAGGGGCTAGCGGGGGAATGACCCAGTACTTC.

Of note for this clonotype: A much larger clone sits a single nucleotide away, making a read error possible. The V gene is TRBV28, the J gene TRBJ1-5; D call uncertain. The CDR3 extends over 13 amino acids. CDR1 is MDHEN and CDR2 is SYDVKM in the germline V gene. V shed 5 bases and J shed 7 bases, with 12 bases lying between them. This CDR3 is CASSPYKVQPQHF. As DNA, the CDR3 is TGTGCCAGCAGTCCCTACAAGGTCCAGCCCCAGCATTTT.

This clonotype has ten or more counts. The chain combines TRBV11-2 with TRBJ2-5; TRBD1 is a possible D gene (6 bases). The CDR3 sequence is 14 residues long. Germline lookup yields CDR1 SGHAT and CDR2 FQNNGV. V lost 1 base and J lost 5, with 11 bases in between. This CDR3 reads CASSLGRGGETQYF. The CDR3 DNA is TGTGCCAGCAGCTTAGGCAGGGGCGGGGAGACCCAGTACTTC.

There are many counts of this clonotype. The rearrangement links TRBV25-1 to TRBJ2-2, with 8 bases identical to TRBD2. The ends lost 5 bases at V and 9 bases at J; junction bases unmatched: 11. The germline V gene has CDR1 MGHDK and CDR2 SYGVNS. The length of the CDR3 is 15 residues. CDR3 protein: CASSHPSGGRRELFF. The CDR3 DNA is TGTGCCAGCAGTCACCCGTCGGGGGGGCGAAGGGAGCTGTTTTTT.

This clonotype was recorded at least ten times. A read error may be the cause here, since a much bigger clone is one base away. The genes are TRBV5-8 and TRBJ2-2; D unresolved. The V gene lost 0 bases and the J gene lost 4 bases, with 7 bases spanning the gap. The CDR3 sequence is 14 residues long. The germline CDR1 and CDR2 sequences are SGHTS and YDEGEE. CDR3: CASSLDPTTGELFF. The DNA for the CDR3 is TGTGCCAGCAGCTTGGATCCTACCACCGGGGAGCTGTTTTTT.

About this clonotype: The CDR3 does not close with the conserved phenylalanine or tryptophan, likely indicating a read error. V and J are TRBV10-1 and TRBJ1-5; D is uncertain. V was clipped by 0 bases and J by 7 bases, with 10 bases between them. This CDR3 contains 14 residues. CDR1 WNHNN and CDR2 SYGVQD come from the germline V gene (reference sequence). The CDR3 spells CASSESTLGQPQHL. CDR3 DNA sequence: TGCGCCAGCAGTGAGTCGACTCTGGGCCAGCCCCAGCATTTG.

This clonotype was counted at least ten times. V and J are TRBV11-2 and TRBJ1-6; D gene ambiguous. Trimming took off 6 bases at V and 0 bases at J, with 6 bases between the two ends. Looked up from germline, CDR1 is SGHAT and CDR2 is FQNNGV. This CDR3 comprises 14 residues. CDR3 DNA: TGTGCCAGCAGGCTTGGCTCCTATAATTCACCCCTCCACTTT. As protein: CASRLGSYNSPLHF.

This clonotype was seen at least ten times. V usage is TRBV12-3 or TRBV12-4 and J usage is TRBJ2-7; the match to TRBD2 covers 7 bases. CDR3 length: 14 amino acids. V dropped 4 bases and J dropped 3; count of bases not matched to a gene: 6. This chain's CDR3 is CASSSGLADYEQYF. CDR3 coding DNA: TGTGCCAGCAGTTCAGGCCTAGCGGACTACGAGCAGTACTTC.

This clonotype was recorded a few times. The V call is TRBV3-1, the J call TRBJ1-2; D is uncertain. V was trimmed by 3 bases and J by 8 bases, leaving 13 bases between them. Looked up from germline, CDR1 is LGHDT and CDR2 is YNNKEL (reference sequence). This CDR3 comprises 13 residues. As DNA, the CDR3 is TGTGCCAGCAGCCAGACTGCAGGCCGCGGCTACACCTTC. As protein: CASSQTAGRGYTF.

Regarding this clonotype: One junction end does not reproduce the germline sequence, and a read error may be involved. The chain links TRBV4-1 to TRBJ1-1; D is unresolved. CDR3 length: 14 residues. Germline lookup yields CDR1 MGHRA and CDR2 YSYEKL. As DNA, the CDR3 is TGCGCCAGCAGCCAGGGCCCCCTCTCCAAGGAAGCTTCCTTT. It yields the protein CASSQGPLSKEASF.

Concerning this clonotype: Because it lacks the conserved phenylalanine or tryptophan at the end, this CDR3 is likely a read error. The J gene is TRBJ2-1, the V gene TRBV19, with TRBD2 identical over 8 bases. This CDR3 region has 19 residues. Germline-derived CDR1 and CDR2 are LNHDA and SQIVND (reference sequence). V dropped 3 bases and J dropped 2; count of bases not matched to a gene: 15. The CDR3 DNA reads as TGTGCCAGTAGTATGCCGATCGGCTTAGCGGGATCCGCCTACAATGAGCAGTTCTCT. Its protein product is CASSMPIGLAGSAYNEQFS.

The sample holds many counts of this clonotype. CDR3 DNA: TGCAGCGTTGAAGGGGGGACAGATCAGTCCTACAATGAGCAGTTCTTC. As protein: CSVEGGTDQSYNEQFF. This chain joins TRBV29-1 and TRBJ2-1; 7 nucleotides match TRBD1. The CDR3 covers 16 residues. Germline V CDR1 and CDR2: SQVTM, ANQGSEA. V was pared by 1 base and J by 1 base, with 7 bases of the junction left unmatched.

This clonotype has a count of ten or more. This rearrangement joins TRBV28 to TRBJ1-5; D not certain. V lost 1 base, J lost 4 bases, and 11 bases lay in between. Looked up from germline, CDR1 is MDHEN and CDR2 is SYDVKM. The CDR3 covers 15 residues. The CDR3 DNA is TGTGCCAGCAGTTTATCGACCAGGACGAATCAGCCCCAGCATTTT. It translates to CASSLSTRTNQPQHF.

The J gene is TRBJ1-1, the V gene TRBV6-5; 12 bases agree with TRBD1. The CDR3 contains 14 residues. V gave up 5 bases and J gave up 11 bases; unmatched junction bases: 9. Germline V gives CDR1 MNHEY, CDR2 SVGAGI. The CDR3 region has the DNA TGTGCCAGCAGTCCGGACCCGGGACAGGGGGCGGCTTTCTTT. As protein: CASSPDPGQGAAFF.

This clonotype was counted many times. The CDR3 here is CASSTSRLGYTF. The CDR3 DNA sequence: TGTGCCAGTAGTACCTCTAGATTGGGCTACACCTTC. V gene TRBV19 combines with J gene TRBJ1-2; D is uncertain. In germline, CDR1 is LNHDA, CDR2 SQIVND (reference sequence). There are 12 residues in the CDR3. V lost 4 bases and J lost 8, with 11 bases in between.

This clonotype has more than one count but fewer than ten. A clone one base away is much larger, so this may be a read error. The chain joins TRBV6-5 to TRBJ2-1; perhaps TRBD2 as D (6 bases). CDR3 size: 16 residues. Looked up from germline, CDR1 is MNHEY and CDR2 is SVGAGI. CDR3 sequence reads: CASSHSPGEAYNEQFF. The CDR3 bases are TGTGCCAGCAGTCACTCACCGGGGGAAGCCTACAATGAGCAGTTCTTC.